The rows below give T cell receptor beta chains drawn from one sample of a study of beta chain features in type 1 diabetes. Sequenced by immunoSEQ multiplex PCR; TCRdb stores in-frame clones only, minus some. This table holds fewer than 900,000 clones, around a sixth found once. Input material: naive CD4+ T cells from blood. The receptor set was obtained from a woman aged 18-35 years in good health. Each CDR3 is given with its conserved first and last residue. The order of the fields is V gene, J gene, clone size, D gene, CDR3 protein, CDR3 DNA. D genes are given only for firm matches. A clone size is listed for some rows: how often the clone was seen (once, few, many), or a class if it is expanded.

v_call: TRBV7-3; j_call: TRBJ1-5; clone_size: few; d_call: -; cdr3_aa: CASSLADNQPQHF; cdr3_nt: TGTGCCAGCAGCTTAGCGGACAATCAGCCCCAGCATTTT
v_call: TRBV7-3; j_call: TRBJ1-5; clone_size: -; d_call: TRBD1; cdr3_aa: CASSPGQDSNQPQHF; cdr3_nt: TGTGCCAGCAGCCCAGGACAGGATAGCAATCAGCCCCAGCATTTT
v_call: TRBV4-1; j_call: TRBJ2-5; clone_size: few; d_call: -; cdr3_aa: CASSQDPLVLETQYF; cdr3_nt: TGCGCCAGCAGCCAAGATCCACTTGTCCTAGAGACCCAGTACTTC
v_call: TRBV10-3; j_call: TRBJ2-7; clone_size: -; d_call: TRBD1; cdr3_aa: CAIRQTGGMNEQYF; cdr3_nt: TGTGCCATCAGGCAAACAGGGGGCATGAACGAGCAGTACTTC
v_call: TRBV6-4; j_call: TRBJ1-5; clone_size: few; d_call: -; cdr3_aa: CASSDQPGGNQPQHF; cdr3_nt: TGTGCCAGCAGTGACCAGCCTGGGGGCAATCAGCCCCAGCATTTT
v_call: TRBV7-8; j_call: TRBJ1-5; clone_size: few; d_call: -; cdr3_aa: CASSQDTRQPQHF; cdr3_nt: TGTGCCAGCAGCCAGGACACGCGTCAGCCCCAGCATTTT
v_call: TRBV2; j_call: TRBJ2-7; clone_size: few; d_call: TRBD2; cdr3_aa: CASSEVLAGAREQYF; cdr3_nt: TGTGCCAGCAGTGAAGTACTAGCGGGGGCCCGCGAGCAGTACTTC
v_call: TRBV18; j_call: TRBJ2-3; clone_size: -; d_call: -; cdr3_aa: CASSSGWAVTDTQYF; cdr3_nt: TGTGCCAGCTCAAGCGGATGGGCGGTCACAGATACGCAGTATTTT
v_call: TRBV29-1; j_call: TRBJ2-7; clone_size: -; d_call: -; cdr3_aa: CSVGRDFAYEQYF; cdr3_nt: TGCAGCGTTGGCCGGGACTTCGCCTACGAGCAGTACTTC
v_call: TRBV7-6; j_call: TRBJ2-7; clone_size: few; d_call: TRBD2; cdr3_aa: CASSLDWEGLEQYF; cdr3_nt: TGTGCCAGCAGCTTAGATTGGGAGGGTCTTGAGCAGTACTTC
v_call: TRBV6-6; j_call: TRBJ2-7; clone_size: few; d_call: -; cdr3_aa: CASSYSILVPYEQYF; cdr3_nt: TGTGCCAGCAGTTACTCTATTCTGGTTCCCTACGAGCAGTACTTC
v_call: TRBV2; j_call: TRBJ2-2; clone_size: few; d_call: -; cdr3_aa: CASSGTRVTGELFF; cdr3_nt: TGTGCCAGCAGTGGAACCCGCGTCACCGGGGAGCTGTTTTTT
v_call: TRBV5-1; j_call: TRBJ2-5; clone_size: few; d_call: TRBD2; cdr3_aa: CASSGRLGLAGGTQYF; cdr3_nt: TGCGCCAGCAGCGGGAGACTGGGACTAGCGGGTGGGACCCAGTACTTC
v_call: TRBV18; j_call: TRBJ2-5; clone_size: -; d_call: -; cdr3_aa: CASSPAGTTQETQYF; cdr3_nt: TGTGCCAGCTCACCGGCCGGGACAACTCAAGAGACCCAGTACTTC